This record looks at one T cell receptor (beta chain) sequence and its context. Antigen specificity is unknown. The V segment lost 0 bases and the J segment 2 bases; nucleotides outside the gene matches: 3. The CDR3 covers 16 residues. Germline CDR1 and CDR2: MNHNY and SVGAGI (reference sequence). This entry is derived from a study of early T cells in non-severe SARS-CoV-2 infection. Study overall: The input, bulk RNA from unsorted whole blood, was sequenced, and chains were unpaired.

Researchers attached unique molecular identifiers to individual cDNA molecules. From the 5' RACE reads, TCRdb called clonotypes with MiXCR, one entry per CDR3 protein. The sample has some 57,000 distinct CDR3 sequences, over 10% seen once. The study, taken as a whole, reports: Comparison of clonotypes with VDJdb favored anti-spike CD8 responses while missing private and CD4 specificities.

This TCR came from an adult who was a healthcare worker with PCR-confirmed SARS-CoV-2 infection or an uninfected control (not recorded which). The chain employs TRBV6-6 and TRBJ2-5; the match to TRBD2 covers 10 bases. The specimen sequenced was whole blood. The CDR3 nucleotides read TGTGCCAGCAGTTACTCAAGAGCGGGGGGGCAAGAGACCCAGTACTTC. Protein product: CASSYSRAGGQETQYF.